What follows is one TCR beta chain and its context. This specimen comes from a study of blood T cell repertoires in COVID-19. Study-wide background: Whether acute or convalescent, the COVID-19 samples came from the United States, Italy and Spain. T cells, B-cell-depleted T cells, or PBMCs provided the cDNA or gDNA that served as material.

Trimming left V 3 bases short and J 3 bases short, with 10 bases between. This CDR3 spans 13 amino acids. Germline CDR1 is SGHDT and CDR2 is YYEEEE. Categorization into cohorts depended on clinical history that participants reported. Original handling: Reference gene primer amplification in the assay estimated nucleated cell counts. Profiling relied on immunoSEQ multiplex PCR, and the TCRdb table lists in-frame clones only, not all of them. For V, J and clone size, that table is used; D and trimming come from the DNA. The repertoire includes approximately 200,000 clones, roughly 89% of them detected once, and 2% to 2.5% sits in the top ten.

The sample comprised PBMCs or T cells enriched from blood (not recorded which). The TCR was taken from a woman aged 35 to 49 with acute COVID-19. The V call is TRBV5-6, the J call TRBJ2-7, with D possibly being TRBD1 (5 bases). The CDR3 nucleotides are TGTGCCAGCAGCTGGGGCGACGGCTACGAGCAGTACTTC. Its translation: CASSWGDGYEQYF.